A selection of T cell receptor beta chains follows, all from one sample in a study of cytomegalovirus exposure and HLA in healthy donors. The protocol was immunoSEQ multiplex PCR, while the TCRdb copy is restricted to in-frame clones and leaves out a portion. The sample yields under 200,000 clones, roughly 85% seen once. Sequencing was carried out using PBMCs. These receptors were taken from a man aged 25 to 40 in good health and CMV-seronegative. Both conserved end residues are part of each CDR3. The D gene is left open where the match is weak. Where a row states a size, it is once, few, many or the class of an expanded clone; other rows omit it.

D: NA; J: TRBJ2-1; size: NA; V: TRBV14; DNA: TGTGCCAGCAGCCAAGGAGCCGGCAATGAGCAGTTCTTC; CDR3: CASSQGAGNEQFF
D: NA; J: TRBJ1-2; size: few; V: TRBV18; DNA: TGTGCCAGCTCACCGGGGGGGAACTATGGCTACACCTTC; CDR3: CASSPGGNYGYTF
D: TRBD2; J: TRBJ2-1; size: NA; V: TRBV4-1; DNA: TGCGCCAGCAGCCTCGGACTAGCGGGAGGGGGTGAGCAGTTCTTC; CDR3: CASSLGLAGGGEQFF
D: NA; J: TRBJ1-5; size: NA; V: TRBV27; DNA: TGTGCCAGCAGTTTGTTGATTGGCGGGGGATTACAACCCCAGCATTTT; CDR3: CASSLLIGGGLQPQHF
D: TRBD2; J: TRBJ2-1; size: NA; V: TRBV4-1; DNA: TGCGCCAGCAGCCAAGTAGGAGCGGGAGTGTACAATGAGCAGTTCTTC; CDR3: CASSQVGAGVYNEQFF
D: NA; J: TRBJ1-1; size: few; V: TRBV7-2; DNA: TGTGCCAGCAGCCAACTAGTCCGTGAAGCTTTCTTT; CDR3: CASSQLVREAFF
D: NA; J: TRBJ2-5; size: NA; V: TRBV2; DNA: TGTGCCAGCAGTGAATTAACAGCACAAGAGACCCAGTACTTC; CDR3: CASSELTAQETQYF
D: NA; J: TRBJ1-3; size: NA; V: TRBV9; DNA: TGTGCCAGCAGCGTAGCGGGGGGCCCTGGGAACACCATATATTTT; CDR3: CASSVAGGPGNTIYF
D: NA; J: TRBJ2-7; size: NA; V: TRBV6-5; DNA: TGTGCCAGCAGCCGAGACACTAGACCCTCCTACGAGCAGTACTTC; CDR3: CASSRDTRPSYEQYF
D: TRBD1; J: TRBJ1-1; size: NA; V: TRBV18; DNA: TGTGCCAGCTCATTGGGACAGGGGTCCACTGAAGCTTTCTTT; CDR3: CASSLGQGSTEAFF
D: NA; J: TRBJ2-2; size: once; V: TRBV28; DNA: TGTGCCAGCAGGAGTACGAACACCGGGGAGCTGTTTTTT; CDR3: CASRSTNTGELFF
D: NA; J: TRBJ2-7; size: NA; V: TRBV10-1; DNA: TGCGCCAGCAGTGAGGGGCCCCACTACAGGGGGGGATGTGAGCAGTACTTC; CDR3: CASSEGPHYRGGCEQYF
D: NA; J: TRBJ2-2; size: NA; V: TRBV2; DNA: TGTGCCAGCAGGGGGCAGGCCCCCACCGGGGAGCTGTTTTTT; CDR3: CASRGQAPTGELFF
D: NA; J: TRBJ1-2; size: NA; V: TRBV19; DNA: TGTGCCAGTAGTATTCCTTCGTCCGATGGCTACACCTTC; CDR3: CASSIPSSDGYTF
D: TRBD1; J: TRBJ1-1; size: NA; V: TRBV10-1; DNA: TGCGCCAGCAGTGAGTCTCGATACATCAGGGGGCGAACCTACACTGAAGCTTTCTTT; CDR3: CASSESRYIRGRTYTEAFF
D: TRBD2; J: TRBJ2-7; size: NA; V: TRBV11-1; DNA: TGTGCCAGCAGCCTACTAGCGGTGAGCTCCTACGAGCAGTACTTC; CDR3: CASSLLAVSSYEQYF
D: NA; J: TRBJ1-1; size: NA; V: TRBV6-6; DNA: TGTGCCAGCAGTTACCGGGGGGTCAACACTGAAGCTTTCTTT; CDR3: CASSYRGVNTEAFF
D: NA; J: TRBJ2-6; size: NA; V: TRBV4-2; DNA: TGTGCCAGCAGCCCTTCACAGGGTAATGGGGCCAACGTCCTGACTTTC; CDR3: CASSPSQGNGANVLTF
D: TRBD1; J: TRBJ1-5; size: NA; V: TRBV4-1; DNA: TGCGCCAGCAGCCAACTAACAGGGGCTGGGCAGCCCCAGCATTTT; CDR3: CASSQLTGAGQPQHF
D: NA; J: TRBJ2-1; size: NA; V: TRBV30; DNA: TGTGCCTGGAGTACTACTTACAATGAGCAGTTCTTC; CDR3: CAWSTTYNEQFF
D: NA; J: TRBJ2-1; size: NA; V: TRBV28; DNA: TGTGCCAGCACCCTAGTCCCTGGTTCCTACAATGAGCAGTTCTTC; CDR3: CASTLVPGSYNEQFF
D: NA; J: TRBJ1-1; size: few; V: TRBV6-1; DNA: TGTGCCAGCACCAGGAACACTGAAGCTTTCTTT; CDR3: CASTRNTEAFF
D: TRBD1; J: TRBJ2-7; size: NA; V: TRBV30; DNA: TGTGCCTGGAATTCTCGGGACAGTTTGTTCTACGAGCAGTACTTC; CDR3: CAWNSRDSLFYEQYF
D: NA; J: TRBJ2-2; size: NA; V: TRBV6-4; DNA: TGTGCCAGCAGTGAAGCTTACTATCCCCCCGGGGAGCTGTTTTTT; CDR3: CASSEAYYPPGELFF
D: NA; J: TRBJ2-1; size: few; V: TRBV28; DNA: TGTGCCAGCAGTTTGTCGCGGTCCCTCTCCTACAATGAGCAGTTCTTC; CDR3: CASSLSRSLSYNEQFF
D: TRBD2; J: TRBJ2-7; size: NA; V: TRBV6-6; DNA: TGTGCCAGCAGTTACTGGGCCGGGACTAGAAGCGAGCAGTACTTC; CDR3: CASSYWAGTRSEQYF
D: TRBD2; J: TRBJ2-5; size: NA; V: TRBV6-4; DNA: TGTGCCAGCAGTCCCGGTAGCGGGGGCCAAGAGACCCAGTACTTC; CDR3: CASSPGSGGQETQYF
D: NA; J: TRBJ2-7; size: NA; V: TRBV28; DNA: TGTGCCAGCAGCCGACGGGGGACAGCCCACGAGCAGTACTTC; CDR3: CASSRRGTAHEQYF
D: TRBD2; J: TRBJ2-1; size: few; V: TRBV4-1; DNA: TGCGCCAGCAGCCAAGTCCCGGGACTAGCGGGGGGGCCTTACAATGAGCAGTTCTTC; CDR3: CASSQVPGLAGGPYNEQFF
D: TRBD1; J: TRBJ2-1; size: NA; V: TRBV7-3; DNA: TGTGCCAGCAGCCCCACAGGGGCTATCTCCTACAATGAGCAGTTCTTC; CDR3: CASSPTGAISYNEQFF
D: NA; J: TRBJ1-5; size: NA; V: TRBV30; DNA: TGTGCCTGGCACGCCGGGGGAGAAAATCAGCCCCAGCATTTT; CDR3: CAWHAGGENQPQHF
D: TRBD2; J: TRBJ2-1; size: NA; V: TRBV9; DNA: TGTGCCAGCAGCGTACAAGCGGGAGTACGGTACAATGAGCAGTTCTTC; CDR3: CASSVQAGVRYNEQFF
D: TRBD2; J: TRBJ2-5; size: NA; V: TRBV11-2; DNA: TGTGCCAGCAGCCGGGGGGTAGCGGGAGATGGAGAGACCCAGTACTTC; CDR3: CASSRGVAGDGETQYF
D: TRBD1; J: TRBJ2-3; size: NA; V: TRBV7-7; DNA: TGTGCTAGCAGCCCACAAGGGACAGGTTCAGATACGCAGTATTTT; CDR3: CASSPQGTGSDTQYF
D: TRBD1; J: TRBJ1-1; size: NA; V: TRBV5-6; DNA: TGTGCCAGCGGGGGAACACAGGGGGCTTACACTGAAGCTTTCTTT; CDR3: CASGGTQGAYTEAFF
D: TRBD2; J: TRBJ2-1; size: NA; V: TRBV11-3; DNA: TGTGCCAGCAGCCCCGGGACTAGCGGCCCGAGCTACAATGAGCAGTTCTTC; CDR3: CASSPGTSGPSYNEQFF
D: TRBD2; J: TRBJ2-5; size: once; V: TRBV11-2; DNA: TGTGCCAGCAGCCCCAAGGGGCTAGCGGGAGGAGAGACCCAGTACTTC; CDR3: CASSPKGLAGGETQYF
D: NA; J: TRBJ2-7; size: NA; V: TRBV11-2; DNA: TGTGCCAGCAGCCAGGCCTACGAGCAGTACTTC; CDR3: CASSQAYEQYF
D: TRBD2; J: TRBJ2-1; size: few; V: TRBV5-1; DNA: TGCGCCAGCAGCTCTCTACTAGCGGGGTTGGACAATGAGCAGTTCTTC; CDR3: CASSSLLAGLDNEQFF
D: NA; J: TRBJ1-4; size: NA; V: TRBV4-1; DNA: TGCGCCAGCAGCCACCCATCGAGACCAGGGGCCGAACTGTTTTTT; CDR3: CASSHPSRPGAELFF
D: TRBD1; J: TRBJ2-7; size: NA; V: TRBV27; DNA: TGTGCCAGCAGTTTACCGGGACAGGAAGCATACGAGCAGTACTTC; CDR3: CASSLPGQEAYEQYF
D: TRBD2; J: TRBJ2-1; size: NA; V: TRBV2; DNA: TGTGCCAGCAGCTATTCTAGCGGGAGCTCCTACAATGAGCAGTTCTTC; CDR3: CASSYSSGSSYNEQFF
D: TRBD1; J: TRBJ1-2; size: NA; V: TRBV25-1; DNA: TGTGCCAGCAGCCGACGGGACAGGGTTCCCCCAACCTTC; CDR3: CASSRRDRVPPTF
D: TRBD1; J: TRBJ2-1; size: NA; V: TRBV29-1; DNA: TGCAGCGTCGAAAAGGACAGGGCGGTTTCCTACAATGAGCAGTTCTTC; CDR3: CSVEKDRAVSYNEQFF
D: TRBD1; J: TRBJ2-7; size: NA; V: TRBV10-2; DNA: TGCGCCAGCAGTGACCCGACAGGGGACCCCTACGAGCAGTACTTC; CDR3: CASSDPTGDPYEQYF
D: TRBD1; J: TRBJ2-7; size: NA; V: TRBV5-1; DNA: TGCGCCAGCAGCCCGTACAGGGGAGACGAGCAGTACTTC; CDR3: CASSPYRGDEQYF
D: TRBD2; J: TRBJ2-3; size: NA; V: TRBV7-2; DNA: TGTGCCAGCAGCCAAAGCGGGGGGAGCACAGATACGCAGTATTTT; CDR3: CASSQSGGSTDTQYF
D: TRBD2; J: TRBJ2-7; size: NA; V: TRBV5-1; DNA: TGCGCCAGCCACGGAGCTGGGACTAGCGATTTCTACGAGCAGTACTTC; CDR3: CASHGAGTSDFYEQYF
D: NA; J: TRBJ2-7; size: NA; V: TRBV28; DNA: TGTGCCAGCAGTCTCAGGGGTTACGAGCAGTACTTC; CDR3: CASSLRGYEQYF
D: NA; J: TRBJ2-7; size: NA; V: TRBV6-5; DNA: TGTGCCAGCAGTCGAGCCCCCGTGAACCGCTACGAGCAGTACTTC; CDR3: CASSRAPVNRYEQYF
D: NA; J: TRBJ2-3; size: NA; V: TRBV19; DNA: TGTGCCAGTAGTAAATTGGGGACTTCCACAGATACGCAGTATTTT; CDR3: CASSKLGTSTDTQYF
D: NA; J: TRBJ2-7; size: NA; V: TRBV4-1; DNA: TGCGCCAGCAGCCGCGGGGACAGCTACGAGCAGTACTTC; CDR3: CASSRGDSYEQYF
D: TRBD1; J: TRBJ1-1; size: NA; V: TRBV28; DNA: TGTGCCAGCAGTCCGCGACAGGGGGCTCTTCGGGTGAACACTGAAGCTTTCTTT; CDR3: CASSPRQGALRVNTEAFF
D: NA; J: TRBJ1-5; size: few; V: TRBV28; DNA: TGTGCCAGCAGTCCGGGTGCATTTGGGACTAGTGGCAATCAGCCCCAGCATTTT; CDR3: CASSPGAFGTSGNQPQHF
D: TRBD2; J: TRBJ2-7; size: NA; V: TRBV2; DNA: TGTGCCAGCAGTGAAACTAGCGGGAGTATCGACGAGCAGTACTTC; CDR3: CASSETSGSIDEQYF
D: NA; J: TRBJ2-3; size: NA; V: TRBV9; DNA: TGTGCCAGCAGCCCAAACAGAGATACGCAGTATTTT; CDR3: CASSPNRDTQYF
D: NA; J: TRBJ1-4; size: NA; V: TRBV15; DNA: TGTGCCACCAGCAGAGACGGCAGGGGCGATGAAAAACTGTTTTTT; CDR3: CATSRDGRGDEKLFF
D: NA; J: TRBJ1-2; size: NA; V: TRBV6-5; DNA: TGTGCCAGCAGTCACTCTCGCCCATGGAATGAGGACTACACCTTC; CDR3: CASSHSRPWNEDYTF
D: TRBD1; J: TRBJ2-7; size: few; V: TRBV6-5; DNA: TGTGCCAGCAGTTACTCGGACACAGGGGCATCTTACGAGCAGTACTTC; CDR3: CASSYSDTGASYEQYF
D: TRBD2; J: TRBJ2-2; size: NA; V: TRBV19; DNA: TGTGCCAGTAGTCCCGGCAGCGGGGGGTTGAACACCGGGGAGCTGTTTTTT; CDR3: CASSPGSGGLNTGELFF